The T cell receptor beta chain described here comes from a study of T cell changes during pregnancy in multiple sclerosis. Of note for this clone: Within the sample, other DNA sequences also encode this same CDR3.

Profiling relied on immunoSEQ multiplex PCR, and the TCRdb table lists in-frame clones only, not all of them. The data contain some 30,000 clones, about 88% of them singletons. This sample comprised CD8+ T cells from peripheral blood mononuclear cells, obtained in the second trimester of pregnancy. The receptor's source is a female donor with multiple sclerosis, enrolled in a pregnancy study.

The CDR3 is CASSVGGSGYEQYF. The DNA for the CDR3 is TGTGCCAGCAGCGTAGGTGGTAGCGGGTACGAGCAGTACTTC. The chain couples TRBV9 to TRBJ2-7; TRBD2 matches 7 bases. This CDR3 spans 14 amino acids. Germline lookup yields CDR1 SGDLS and CDR2 YYNGEE. The junction had 4 bases not matched to a gene; V was cut back by 0 bases and J by 4 bases. The full variable domain, with the rest looked up from reference TRBV9 and TRBJ2-7, is DSGVTQTPKHLITATGQRVTLRCSPRSGDLSVYWYQQSLDQGLQFLIQYYNGEERAKGNILERFSAQQFPDLHSELNLSSLELGDSALYFCASSVGGSGYEQYFGPGTRLTVT.